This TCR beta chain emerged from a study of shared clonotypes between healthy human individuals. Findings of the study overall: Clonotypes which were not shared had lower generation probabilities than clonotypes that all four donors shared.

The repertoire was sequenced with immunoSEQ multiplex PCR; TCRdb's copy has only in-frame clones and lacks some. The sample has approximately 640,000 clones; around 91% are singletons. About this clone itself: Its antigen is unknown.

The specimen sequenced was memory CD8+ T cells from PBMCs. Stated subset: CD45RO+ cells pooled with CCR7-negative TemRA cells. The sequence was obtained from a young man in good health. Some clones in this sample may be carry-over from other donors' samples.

The CDR3 sequence is CASRRSGSGGRYEQFF. The CDR3 region has the DNA TGTGCCAGCAGGAGGTCCGGCTCGGGGGGGCGATATGAGCAGTTCTTC. This rearrangement joins TRBV2 to TRBJ2-1, with 8 bases that match TRBD2. The J segment lost 8 bases and the V segment lost 6 bases, leaving 15 bases of the junction unmatched. The CDR3 consists of 16 residues. Germline loops: CDR1 SNHLY, CDR2 FYNNEI.